A selection of T cell receptor beta chains follows, all from one sample in a study of blood T cell repertoires in COVID-19. Measured with immunoSEQ multiplex PCR; TCRdb has only the in-frame clones, and not every one. The sample lists some 240,000 clones; around 80% were seen once. Sequenced: peripheral blood. Every receptor here comes from a human donor in a cohort sampled during active COVID-19. CDR3s include the opening cysteine and the closing phenylalanine or tryptophan.

J,V,CDR3
TRBJ1-5,TRBV28,CASSLRGPGNQPQHF
TRBJ2-3,TRBV7-8,CASSLLGLAGDISTDTQYF
TRBJ2-1,TRBV5-1,CASSLAGTGENEQFF
TRBJ2-1,TRBV19,CASSMGWQGAWNEQFF
TRBJ1-1,TRBV29-1,CSVVPGQGTTEAFF
TRBJ2-7,TRBV5-1,CASSQRTGGAYEQYF
TRBJ1-1,TRBV5-8,CASSLRGQGTLDTEAFF
TRBJ1-3,TRBV28,CASIAGTIGNTIYF
TRBJ1-4,TRBV6-5,CASTGTYEKLFF
TRBJ1-5,TRBV2,CASSPDGGRGQPQHF
TRBJ2-5,TRBV27,CASSLGTGLEETQYF
TRBJ1-4,TRBV4-1,CASSQEGATNEKLFF
TRBJ1-6,TRBV18,CASSPPDRYNSPLHF
TRBJ2-3,TRBV2,CASLAFGMGGRQYF
TRBJ1-3,TRBV18,CASSLLGQGSGNTIYF
TRBJ2-3,TRBV11-1,CASSLRWRFTDTQYF
TRBJ1-4,TRBV5-5,CASSLRQGNEKLFF
TRBJ2-2,TRBV27,CATTDRGFVGELFF
TRBJ1-1,TRBV27,CASRHSHRGPDTEAFF
TRBJ2-7,TRBV27,CASRTGTGAYEQYF
TRBJ1-5,TRBV19,CASSWTGGMGQPQHF
TRBJ2-2,TRBV11-3,CASSRTGGSDTGELFF
TRBJ1-6,TRBV5-4,CASSLGQSSSYNSPLHF
TRBJ1-2,TRBV15,CATSRGGRALEYGYTF
TRBJ2-5,TRBV6-6,CASSYGQGAYSETQYF
TRBJ2-3,TRBV7-2,CASSLVGASGSTDTQYF
TRBJ2-2,TRBV6-5,CASLRTGDVGELFF
TRBJ1-1,TRBV6-2/TRBV6-3,CASSRRTGGTEAFF
TRBJ1-2,TRBV19,CASSRDRNNYGYTF
TRBJ2-3,TRBV28,CASSEAGPRTDTQYF
TRBJ2-2,TRBV7-3,CASSPGRGLATGELFF
TRBJ2-7,TRBV7-9,CASRASGVSYEQYF
TRBJ2-7,TRBV28,CASSPLGTDHEQYF
TRBJ2-7,TRBV28,CASSFLVGGFEQYF
TRBJ2-7,TRBV27,CASRYGGGSYEQYF
TRBJ2-7,TRBV3-1/TRBV3-2,CASSWTGAYYEQYF